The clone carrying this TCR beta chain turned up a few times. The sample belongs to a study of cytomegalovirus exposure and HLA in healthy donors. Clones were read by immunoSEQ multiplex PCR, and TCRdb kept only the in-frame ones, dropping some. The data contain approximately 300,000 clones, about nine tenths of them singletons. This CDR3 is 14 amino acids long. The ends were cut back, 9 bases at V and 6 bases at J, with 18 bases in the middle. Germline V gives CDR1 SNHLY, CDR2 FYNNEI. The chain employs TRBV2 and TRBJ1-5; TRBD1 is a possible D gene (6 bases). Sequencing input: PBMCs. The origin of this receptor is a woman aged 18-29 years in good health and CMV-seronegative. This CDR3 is CASYRDIEGQPQHF. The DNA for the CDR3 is TGTGCCAGTTACCGGGACATAGAAGGTCAGCCCCAGCATTTT.